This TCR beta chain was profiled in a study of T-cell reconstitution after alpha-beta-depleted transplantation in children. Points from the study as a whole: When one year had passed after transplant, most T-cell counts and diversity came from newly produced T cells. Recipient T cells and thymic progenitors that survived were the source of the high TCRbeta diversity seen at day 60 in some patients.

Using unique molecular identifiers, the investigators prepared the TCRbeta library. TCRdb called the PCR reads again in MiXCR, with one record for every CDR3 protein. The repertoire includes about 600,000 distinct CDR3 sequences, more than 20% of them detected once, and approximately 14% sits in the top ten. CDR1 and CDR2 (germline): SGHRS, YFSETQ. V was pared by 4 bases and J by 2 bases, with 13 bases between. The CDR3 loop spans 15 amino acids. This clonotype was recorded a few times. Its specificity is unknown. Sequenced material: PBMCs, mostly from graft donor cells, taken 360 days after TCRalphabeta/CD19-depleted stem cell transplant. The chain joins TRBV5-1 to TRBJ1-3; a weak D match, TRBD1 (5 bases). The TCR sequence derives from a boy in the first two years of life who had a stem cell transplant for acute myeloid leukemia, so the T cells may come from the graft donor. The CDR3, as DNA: TGCGCCAGCAGCCCAGGGCCCGAGACTGGAAACACCATATATTTT. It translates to CASSPGPETGNTIYF.